This passage covers 16 T cell receptor beta chains from one sample sequenced in a study of shared clonotypes between healthy human individuals. Clones were read by immunoSEQ multiplex PCR, and TCRdb kept only the in-frame ones, dropping some. The table records about 680,000 clones, about 74% of them present only once. Sequenced: memory CD4+ T cells sorted from blood. The subset is: CD45RA-negative fraction. The source is a woman aged 25 to 45 in good health.

The chain carries TRBV9 and TRBJ2-7; D is tentatively TRBD1 or TRBD2 (5 bases each). The CDR3 sequence is 17 residues long. V was pared by 4 bases and J by 1 base, with 21 bases between. The V gene's germline CDR1 is SGDLS and CDR2 YYNGEE. CDR3 nucleotide sequence: TGTGCCAGCAGCCCCATCGGGGACGGGCTTCAATCCTACGAGCAGTACTTC. It translates to CASSPIGDGLQSYEQYF.

The chain combines TRBV11-2 with TRBJ2-5; D gene uncertain. The V gene lost 2 bases and the J gene lost 2 bases, with 15 bases spanning the gap. CDR1 and CDR2 (germline): SGHAT, FQNNGV. This CDR3 has 16 amino acids. The CDR3 DNA reads as TGTGCCAGCAGCTTAAGTTCAGTGAAAGATCAAGAGACCCAGTACTTC. Its translation is CASSLSSVKDQETQYF. Variable domain in full (rest from reference TRBV11-2 and TRBJ2-5): EAGVAQSPRYKIIEKRQSVAFWCNPISGHATLYWYQQILGQGPKLLIQFQNNGVVDDSQLPKDRFSAERLKGVDSTLKIQPAKLEDSAVYLCASSLSSVKDQETQYFGPGTRLLVL.

This clone was recorded at least ten times. The genes are TRBV4-2 and TRBJ2-5; possibly TRBD1 for D (5 bases). V was pared by 0 bases and J by 8 bases, with 10 bases between. Germline-derived CDR1 and CDR2 are LGHNA and YNFKEQ. The length of the CDR3 is 13 residues. The CDR3 DNA is TGTGCCAGCAGCCAAGAGGTCAGGGAAACCCAGTACTTC. It specifies CASSQEVRETQYF.

This clone showed up just a few times. V usage is TRBV2 and J usage is TRBJ1-5; D remains ambiguous. This CDR3 contains 14 residues. Germline lookup yields CDR1 SNHLY and CDR2 FYNNEI. V was trimmed by 5 bases and J by 5 bases, leaving 13 bases between them. Written as DNA, the CDR3 is TGTGCCAGCAGTCCCAATTCCGGAGATCAGCCCCAGCATTTT. It is translated as CASSPNSGDQPQHF.

V is TRBV5-4 and J is TRBJ2-3, with TRBD2 matching over 7 bases. CDR1 and CDR2 from the germline V gene are SGHNT and YYREEE (reference sequence). This CDR3 comprises 16 residues. Unmatched junction bases numbered 4, after V lost 0 bases and J lost 0 bases. The CDR3 nucleotides read TGTGCCAGCAGCTTGGTTGCGGGAGCAAGCACAGATACGCAGTATTTT. Protein product: CASSLVAGASTDTQYF.

The CDR3 DNA reads TGTGCCAGCAGTTCTGTTAGGCTAGCGGCGAACACCGGGGAGCTGTTTTTT. Its protein product is CASSSVRLAANTGELFF. This chain connects TRBV28 to TRBJ2-2, with 7 bases that match TRBD2. Germline assignment: CDR1 MDHEN and CDR2 SYDVKM. The V segment lost 4 bases and the J segment 0 bases; nucleotides outside the gene matches: 8. This CDR3 has 17 amino acids. The complete variable domain, with remaining parts taken from reference TRBV28 and TRBJ2-2, reads DVKVTQSSRYLVKRTGEKVFLECVQDMDHENMFWYRQDPGLGLRLIYFSYDVKMKEKGDIPEGYSVSREKKERFSLILESASTNQTSMYLCASSSVRLAANTGELFFGEGSRLTVL.

V and J are TRBV2 and TRBJ2-1; 15 bases match TRBD2. V trimming: 5 bases; J trimming: 7 bases; junction bases outside the gene matches: 9. CDR3 size: 17 residues. Germline-derived CDR1 and CDR2 are SNHLY and FYNNEI. The CDR3 region has the DNA TGTGCCAGCAGTCCCCAAGGACTAGCGGGAGGGTTAAATGAGCAGTTCTTC. Amino acids: CASSPQGLAGGLNEQFF.

This clone was seen a handful of times. The CDR3 DNA follows: TGCGCCAGCAGTCAACCCCGGGACAGGGAAAGCACAGATACGCAGTATTTT. It codes for CASSQPRDRESTDTQYF. The chain combines TRBV23-1 with TRBJ2-3; 9 bases align to TRBD1. TRBV23-1 counts as an open reading frame of uncertain function. Trimming took 2 bases from V and 0 from J; bases not matched to a gene: 6. This CDR3 is 17 amino acids long.

The chain recombines TRBV28 with TRBJ2-5; a weak D match, TRBD2 (6 bases). The J call may not be correct, given that the DNA end is closer to TRBJ2-7. Germline CDR1 reads MDHEN; CDR2 reads SYDVKM. There are 13 residues in the CDR3. The CDR3 reads CASSRAGTYEQYF. CDR3 nucleotide sequence: TGTGCCAGCAGTAGGGCGGGAACCTACGAGCAGTACTTC.

The rearrangement joins TRBV19 to TRBJ1-2; D call uncertain. The CDR3 has 13 residues. Germline CDR1 reads LNHDA; CDR2 reads SQIVND (reference sequence). V dropped 1 base and J dropped 4 bases, with 7 bases sitting between them. In nucleotides, the CDR3 is TGTGCCAGTAGTATAGGCCGGGGCTATGGCTACACCTTC. The encoded protein is CASSIGRGYGYTF.

The V and J genes are TRBV12-5 and TRBJ1-1; 7 bases align to TRBD1. This CDR3 is 14 amino acids long. The trim removed 5 bases at V and 7 bases at J, leaving 10 bases unmatched. Germline assignment: CDR1 LGHNT and CDR2 FRNRAP. The CDR3 nucleotides are TGTGCTAGTGGTCCCCCAGGGGGGCAGGGTGAAGCTTTCTTT. Its protein is CASGPPGGQGEAFF.

The sample holds a few counts of this clone. J is TRBJ1-5 and V is TRBV19, with 7 bases fitting TRBD1. CDR1 and CDR2 (germline): LNHDA, SQIVND (reference sequence). The CDR3 contains 15 residues. Losses at the gene ends were 6 bases for V and 2 bases for J; bases not matched to a gene: 7. This CDR3 is CASSQQGRGNQPQHF. The CDR3 nucleotides read TGTGCCAGTAGCCAACAGGGGAGGGGCAATCAGCCCCAGCATTTT.

This clone was counted a single time. The rearrangement uses TRBV11-2 and TRBJ2-3; 9 bases agree with TRBD1. This CDR3 region has 15 residues. Trimming took 1 base from V and 2 from J; bases not matched to a gene: 1. Germline loops: CDR1 SGHAT, CDR2 FQNNGV. In DNA form, the CDR3 reads TGTGCCAGCAGCTTAGGGACAGGGGCCACAGATACGCAGTATTTT. As protein: CASSLGTGATDTQYF.

The table lists this clone with a few counts. The rearrangement links TRBV4-2 to TRBJ2-5; TRBD2 matches at 15 bases. Looked up from germline, CDR1 is LGHNA and CDR2 is YNFKEQ. The CDR3 totals 17 residues. V was clipped by 2 bases and J by 5 bases; unmatched bases: 6. The CDR3 sequence is CASSQPGTSGGTETQYF. For the CDR3, the DNA is TGTGCCAGCAGCCAACCGGGGACTAGCGGGGGGACCGAGACCCAGTACTTC.

In its sample, this clone was seen a few times. CDR3 bases: TGTGCCAGCACCCCAGGGTGGGAGCAGTTCTTC. Its protein product is CASTPGWEQFF. The chain recombines TRBV7-9 with TRBJ2-1; possibly TRBD1 for D (5 bases). The CDR3 totals 11 residues. V dropped 7 bases and J dropped 10 bases, with 11 bases sitting between them. Germline V lookup: CDR1 SEHNR, CDR2 FQNEAQ (reference sequence).

The table lists this clone with many counts. This chain uses TRBV7-2 with TRBJ2-1; weak D call: TRBD2 (6 bases). Trimming took off 3 bases at V and 5 bases at J, with 17 bases between the two ends. Germline V lookup: CDR1 SGHTA, CDR2 FQGNSA. This CDR3 is 16 amino acids long. CDR3 sequence reads: CASSFGGADAHNEQFF. The CDR3 DNA reads as TGTGCCAGCAGCTTCGGGGGAGCGGACGCCCACAATGAGCAGTTCTTC.